One sample yielded the 21 T cell receptor beta chains listed below, sequenced in a study of OX40 agonist ivuxolimab in advanced cancers. Assay used: immunoSEQ multiplex PCR; TCRdb lists only in-frame clones, some missing. This sample has fewer than 80,000 clones, with around 89% found just once. The input for sequencing was CD4+ or CD8+ T cells sorted from blood, taken in a trial of the OX40 agonist ivuxolimab. The receptor set was obtained from an adult with an advanced solid tumor such as melanoma, head and neck, liver or kidney cancer.

This chain joins TRBV15 and TRBJ2-1; 10 nucleotides align to TRBD2. The germline V gene encodes CDR1 LNHNV and CDR2 YYDKDF (reference sequence). The CDR3 is 16 amino acids. With 3 bases clipped from V and 2 bases from J, the junction kept 4 bases outside the gene matches. This CDR3 reads CATSSFTSGTYNEQFF. DNA for the CDR3: TGTGCCACCAGCAGTTTCACTAGCGGGACCTACAATGAGCAGTTCTTC.

This sequence joins TRBV11-3 and TRBJ2-3, with D perhaps assigned TRBD1 or TRBD2 (5 bases each). The ends were cut back, 5 bases at V and 1 base at J, with 16 bases in the middle. The CDR3 totals 16 residues. The V gene's germline CDR1 is SGHNT and CDR2 YENEEA. CDR3 in amino acids: CASSPGGFTGTDTQYF. As DNA, the CDR3 is TGTGCCAGCAGCCCTGGGGGTTTTACTGGCACAGATACGCAGTATTTT.

The CDR3 coding sequence is TGTGCCAGCAGTTACTCGATCGGGGAAGGTACTGAAGCTTTCTTT. Residues: CASSYSIGEGTEAFF. The chain uses TRBV6-5 and TRBJ1-1; D remains ambiguous. CDR3 length: 15 residues. Germline lookup yields CDR1 MNHEY and CDR2 SVGAGI. Trimming cost V 0 bases and J 5 bases, with 13 bases left between them.

V is TRBV4-2 and J is TRBJ1-3, with 7 bases aligning to TRBD1. Trimming took 6 bases from V and 0 from J; bases not matched to a gene: 5. There are 15 residues in the CDR3. Per germline, CDR1 LGHNA and CDR2 YNFKEQ. The CDR3 region is CASRRDSNSGNTIYF. CDR3 coding DNA: TGTGCCAGCAGACGGGACAGCAACTCTGGAAACACCATATATTTT.

This clone showed up just a few times. This chain links TRBV27 with TRBJ2-7, with 9 bases aligning to TRBD1. J was trimmed by 7 bases and V by 4 bases; bases with no gene match: 11. Germline CDR1 reads MNHEY; CDR2 reads SMNVEV (reference sequence). The CDR3 has 15 residues. CDR3 amino acids: CASSSHRGLAGEQYF. CDR3 nucleotide sequence: TGTGCCAGCAGTTCCCACAGGGGGCTAGCAGGGGAGCAGTACTTC.

The genes are TRBV10-1 and TRBJ1-5; possibly TRBD1 for D (5 bases). This CDR3 has 16 residues. Germline values: CDR1 WNHNN, CDR2 SYGVQD (reference sequence). The V end lost 2 bases, the J end lost 4 bases, and 15 bases lay between the germline ends. This chain's CDR3 is CASSERVGAENQPQHF. The CDR3 nucleotides are TGCGCCAGCAGTGAGAGGGTTGGGGCGGAAAATCAGCCCCAGCATTTT.

For this clone: An end of the junction differs from the germline gene, which may be a read error. The V and J genes are TRBV6-5 and TRBJ1-1; TRBD1 aligns across 7 bases. The CDR3 runs 13 residues. The V gene's germline CDR1 is MNHEY and CDR2 SVGAGI. The CDR3 region is CASSQGGNTEASF. The CDR3 bases are TGTGCCAGCAGTCAGGGGGGGAACACTGAAGCTTCCTTT.

V usage is TRBV19 and J usage is TRBJ1-5; tentatively, D is TRBD1 (5 bases). Germline V gives CDR1 LNHDA, CDR2 SQIVND (reference sequence). The CDR3 loop spans 15 amino acids. Trimming took off 3 bases at V and 6 bases at J, with 15 bases between the two ends. Written as DNA, the CDR3 is TGTGCCAGTAGTATTACTGTGGGGGAAAGTCAGCCCCAGCATTTT. This encodes CASSITVGESQPQHF.

The rearrangement links TRBV11-3 to TRBJ1-1; D perhaps matches TRBD1 (5 bases). V dropped 5 bases and J dropped 8 bases, with 12 bases sitting between them. Germline assignment: CDR1 SGHNT and CDR2 YENEEA. This CDR3 contains 12 residues. CDR3 amino acids: CASSGGDREAFF. The CDR3 region has the DNA TGTGCCAGCAGCGGGGGAGACAGAGAAGCTTTCTTT.

This chain uses TRBV6-5 with TRBJ1-1, with D uncertain. The CDR3 is made up of 14 amino acids. Germline V lookup: CDR1 MNHEY, CDR2 SVGAGI. Trimming removed 1 base from V and 3 bases from J, with 9 bases in between. This CDR3 is CASSYWKGDTEAFF. CDR3 nucleotides: TGTGCCAGCAGTTACTGGAAGGGTGACACTGAAGCTTTCTTT.

This clone was seen a single time. The rearrangement links TRBV28 to TRBJ2-7; 8 positions agree with TRBD1. The CDR3 extends over 14 amino acids. Looked up from germline, CDR1 is MDHEN and CDR2 is SYDVKM. The J segment lost 2 bases and the V segment lost 6 bases, leaving 6 bases of the junction unmatched. Here the CDR3 DNA reads TGTGCCAGCAGCGATGGACAGGGCCCCTACGAGCAGTACTTC. The encoded protein is CASSDGQGPYEQYF.

The V and J genes are TRBV5-1 and TRBJ1-1; D is unresolved. CDR3 size: 15 residues. Trimming cost V 4 bases and J 6 bases, with 19 bases left between them. Germline loops: CDR1 SGHRS, CDR2 YFSETQ. The CDR3: CASSPRYTQTSEAFF. Here the CDR3 DNA reads TGCGCCAGCAGCCCTCGGTACACCCAAACCTCTGAAGCTTTCTTT. Full variable domain (missing parts from reference TRBV5-1 and TRBJ1-1): KAGVTQTPRYLIKTRGQQVTLSCSPISGHRSVSWYQQTPGQGLQFLFEYFSETQRNKGNFPGRFSGRQFSNSRSEMNVSTLELGDSALYLCASSPRYTQTSEAFFGQGTRLTVV.

The gene calls are TRBV7-9 and TRBJ1-5; D is unclear. The germline V gene has CDR1 SEHNR and CDR2 FQNEAQ (reference sequence). The V gene lost 5 bases and the J gene lost 3 bases, with 11 bases spanning the gap. This CDR3 region has 14 residues. CDR3 loop: CASSPSGDNQPQHF. In DNA, the CDR3 is TGTGCCAGCAGCCCTAGCGGGGACAATCAGCCCCAGCATTTT.

The chain links TRBV4-3 to TRBJ2-1, with D possibly being TRBD1 (6 bases). Trimming pared 4 bases from V and 4 bases from J, leaving 8 bases between. CDR3 length: 13 amino acids. Germline CDR1 and CDR2: LGHNA and YSLEER. In DNA, the CDR3 is TGCGCCAGCAGCCCGGACAGTTACAATGAGCAGTTCTTC. Its protein product is CASSPDSYNEQFF.

The genes are TRBV11-3 and TRBJ2-1; perhaps TRBD2 as D (7 bases). The germline V gene encodes CDR1 SGHNT and CDR2 YENEEA. There are 17 residues in the CDR3. Trimming removed 4 bases from V and 7 bases from J, with 23 bases in between. The CDR3 reads CASSSMRGGGRRNEQFF. Here the CDR3 DNA reads TGTGCCAGCAGCTCAATGAGAGGGGGAGGGAGGAGAAATGAGCAGTTCTTC.

This chain links TRBV19 with TRBJ2-1; D possibly corresponds to TRBD2 (5 bases). The germline CDR1 and CDR2 sequences are LNHDA and SQIVND (reference sequence). V lost 5 bases, J lost 2 bases, and 16 bases lay in between. The CDR3 has 16 residues. The CDR3 coding sequence is TGTGCCAGTAGTGGGGTCTCCGGGATCCCCTACAATGAGCAGTTCTTC. It yields the protein CASSGVSGIPYNEQFF.

In its sample, this clone was seen once. This rearrangement joins TRBV19 to TRBJ1-1; tentative D call: TRBD1 (5 bases). Trimming pared 7 bases from V and 1 base from J, leaving 7 bases between. Per the germline V gene, CDR1 is LNHDA and CDR2 is SQIVND (reference sequence). The CDR3 is 12 amino acids. The CDR3 sequence is CASKQGNTEAFF. The CDR3 nucleotides read TGTGCCAGTAAGCAGGGGAACACTGAAGCTTTCTTT. The variable domain in full, completed from reference TRBV19 and TRBJ1-1, reads DGGITQSPKYLFRKEGQNVTLSCEQNLNHDAMYWYRQDPGQGLRLIYYSQIVNDFQKGDIAEGYSVSREKKESFPLTVTSAQKNPTAFYLCASKQGNTEAFFGQGTRLTVV.

The rearrangement uses TRBV27 and TRBJ2-7; 8 bases map to TRBD1. The CDR3 consists of 14 residues. Germline V gene sequence: CDR1 MNHEY, CDR2 SMNVEV (reference sequence). Unmatched junction bases numbered 11, after V lost 9 bases and J lost 4 bases. The CDR3 is CASSTGTGGYEQYF. The CDR3 DNA follows: TGTGCCAGTTCTACTGGGACAGGAGGTTACGAGCAGTACTTC.

Turning to this clone: The junction departs from germline at one end; a sequencing error may be responsible. The gene calls are TRBV7-7 and TRBJ2-4; the match to TRBD2 covers 10 bases. Germline-derived CDR1 and CDR2 are SSHAT and FNYEAQ (reference sequence). This CDR3 is 16 amino acids long. CDR3 nucleotide sequence: TGTGCTAGCAGCTTAGTCAGCGGGGGGGCGAAAAACATTCAGTACTTC. As protein: CASSLVSGGAKNIQYF.

This clone was seen a single time. This same CDR3 is encoded by further DNA sequences in the sample. The V gene is TRBV9, the J gene TRBJ2-7; 9 bases agree with TRBD1. CDR3 length: 14 residues. CDR1 is SGDLS and CDR2 is YYNGEE in the germline V gene. V lost 2 bases to trimming and J lost 2 bases; unmatched junction nucleotides: 2. This CDR3 is CASSVGTGTYEQYF. Written as DNA, the CDR3 is TGTGCCAGCAGCGTCGGGACAGGGACCTACGAGCAGTACTTC.

This sequence joins TRBV19 and TRBJ1-4; possibly TRBD1 for D (6 bases). The germline CDR1 and CDR2 sequences are LNHDA and SQIVND (reference sequence). With 7 bases removed from V and 0 bases from J, the gap between germline ends came to 12 bases. The CDR3 extends over 15 amino acids. The DNA for the CDR3 is TGTGCCAGTAAGATCAGGGGACCAACTAATGAAAAACTGTTTTTT. This codes for CASKIRGPTNEKLFF.